Presented here are 29 T cell receptor beta chains from one specimen sequenced in a study of CD8 T cells in ankylosing spondylitis. A single record per CDR3 protein comes from TCRdb applying MiXCR to the 5' RACE reads. The data show some 270,000 distinct CDR3 sequences, 15% to 20% seen once. Material for sequencing was blood, either unsorted or a sorted T cell fraction (not recorded which). The receptors originated from a male donor with ankylosing spondylitis or in good health (not recorded which).

This clonotype was counted at least ten times. The CDR3 is CSVEGLTLCSYNSPLHF. The CDR3 DNA sequence: TGCAGCGTTGAAGGCCTGACCCTCTGCTCCTATAATTCACCCCTCCACTTT. The genes are TRBV29-1 and TRBJ1-6; no clear D gene. The ends were cut back, 1 base at V and 0 bases at J, with 13 bases in the middle. The CDR3 is made up of 17 amino acids. Germline values: CDR1 SQVTM, CDR2 ANQGSEA.

There are a few counts of this clonotype. The genes are TRBV7-2 and TRBJ2-3; a weak D match, TRBD2 (5 bases). V was shortened by 3 bases and J by 0 bases, with 16 bases between the two germline ends. Per germline, CDR1 SGHTA and CDR2 FQGNSA. The CDR3 length is 17 residues. The CDR3 sequence: CASSFATTSPSTDTQYF. CDR3 nucleotides: TGTGCCAGCAGCTTTGCAACAACTAGTCCTAGCACAGATACGCAGTATTTT.

This clonotype has at least ten counts. The chain is built from TRBV12-3 or TRBV12-4 and TRBJ1-1; unclear D gene. Trimming shortened V by 3 bases and J by 3 bases, and 5 bases separated the two germline ends. The CDR3 runs 12 residues. The CDR3 loop reads CASSFTYTEAFF. CDR3 DNA sequence: TGTGCCAGCAGTTTTACGTACACTGAAGCTTTCTTT.

In this sample, this clonotype turned up a few times. The chain combines TRBV6-5 with TRBJ2-3, with 7 bases fitting TRBD1. The V and J ends lost 5 bases and 3 bases, in that order; junction bases with no gene match: 8. The CDR3 consists of 15 residues. Germline loops: CDR1 MNHEY, CDR2 SVGAGI. The CDR3 DNA is TGTGCCAGCAGTCACACGACAGGGCCAACAGATACGCAGTATTTT. Protein product: CASSHTTGPTDTQYF.

The J gene is TRBJ2-6, the V gene TRBV7-3; D not resolved. Germline values: CDR1 SGHTA, CDR2 FQGTGA. V dropped 2 bases and J dropped 0 bases, with 8 bases sitting between them. CDR3 length: 16 residues. The DNA of the CDR3 is TGTGCCAGCAGCTTACTACATGTCTCTGGGGCCAACGTCCTGACTTTC. This gives the protein CASSLLHVSGANVLTF.

In this sample, this clonotype turned up a few times. The genes are TRBV5-4 and TRBJ1-2; D uncertain. CDR1 and CDR2 from the germline V gene are SGHNT and YYREEE (reference sequence). The CDR3 spans 14 residues. V was shortened by 4 bases and J by 3 bases, with 13 bases between the two germline ends. CDR3 in amino acids: CASSPLGFDYGYTF. The CDR3 coding sequence is TGTGCCAGCAGCCCGTTGGGGTTCGACTATGGCTACACCTTC.

The V and J genes are TRBV6-5 and TRBJ2-7; 9 bases are a match to TRBD1. CDR1 and CDR2 (germline): MNHEY, SVGAGI. Trimming removed 2 bases from V and 2 bases from J; junction bases left unmatched: 1. The CDR3 contains 14 residues. Here the CDR3 DNA reads TGTGCCAGCAGTTACGGGACAGGGCCCTACGAGCAGTACTTC. Its protein product is CASSYGTGPYEQYF.

This clonotype was seen a handful of times. The genes are TRBV20-1 and TRBJ2-3; D might be TRBD2 (6 bases). Deletions cut 3 bases from V and 2 bases from J, with 21 bases between. Germline V CDR1 and CDR2: DFQATT, SNEGSKA (reference sequence). The CDR3 has 17 amino acids. DNA of the CDR3: TGCAGTGCTAGTGGGGGGTCACCCCCTGGTAACACAGATACGCAGTATTTT. It yields the protein CSASGGSPPGNTDTQYF.

The genes are TRBV29-1 and TRBJ2-7; D might be TRBD2 (6 bases). The V and J ends lost 4 bases and 0 bases respectively, with 7 bases between them. From germline, CDR1 is SQVTM and CDR2 ANQGSEA. CDR3 length: 12 residues. The CDR3 region has the DNA TGCAGCGTTGCCGGGGGCTCCTACGAGCAGTACTTC. As protein: CSVAGGSYEQYF.

Written as DNA, the CDR3 is TGTGCCAGCAGTTTTTTTAGCGGGATCGACGAGCAGTACTTC. Its protein product is CASSFFSGIDEQYF. The gene calls are TRBV12-3 or TRBV12-4 and TRBJ2-7, with TRBD2 matching 8 bases. The junction had 6 bases not matched to a gene; V was cut back by 3 bases and J by 5 bases. CDR3 size: 14 residues.

The V call is TRBV11-2, the J call TRBJ2-1; TRBD2 agrees at 9 bases. Germline V CDR1 and CDR2: SGHAT, FQNNGV. This CDR3 has 15 amino acids. The V segment lost 5 bases and the J segment 4 bases; nucleotides outside the gene matches: 6. The CDR3, as DNA: TGTGCCAGCAGCCCCCCTAGCGGGGCGTACAATGAGCAGTTCTTC. This gives the protein CASSPPSGAYNEQFF.

The chain is built from TRBV25-1 and TRBJ2-5, with D possibly being TRBD2 (5 bases). The J call is doubtful: the DNA matches TRBJ2-7 better. Germline CDR1 MGHDK, CDR2 SYGVNS. The CDR3 is 11 residues long. CDR3 sequence reads: CASRATSEQYF. In nucleotides, the CDR3 is TGTGCCAGCAGGGCAACTAGCGAGCAGTACTTC.

The rearrangement joins TRBV7-9 to TRBJ2-1; 8 bases are a match to TRBD1. Germline trimming cut 6 bases from V and 8 bases from J; bases unmatched to any gene: 18. This CDR3 region has 17 residues. Germline V lookup: CDR1 SEHNR, CDR2 FQNEAQ (reference sequence). This CDR3 is CASRDSVDRESWDEQFF. The DNA of the CDR3 is TGTGCCAGCAGGGATTCCGTGGACAGGGAGTCATGGGATGAGCAGTTCTTC.

This clonotype qualifies as medium-sized. The rearrangement links TRBV20-1 to TRBJ2-1; 8 nucleotides agree with TRBD1. The trim removed 6 bases at V and 0 bases at J, leaving 10 bases unmatched. The CDR3 extends over 16 amino acids. The V gene's germline CDR1 is DFQATT and CDR2 SNEGSKA (reference sequence). CDR3 loop: CSANGQGGGSYNEQFF. DNA for the CDR3: TGCAGTGCCAATGGACAGGGTGGAGGCTCCTACAATGAGCAGTTCTTC.

The chain employs TRBV5-3 and TRBJ2-1, with 8 bases lining up with TRBD2. TRBV5-3 has ORF status, its function being uncertain. V trimming: 9 bases; J trimming: 8 bases; junction bases outside the gene matches: 19. This CDR3 comprises 16 residues. The chain's CDR3 is CAIGPGLAGNYYEQFF. In nucleotides, the CDR3 is TGTGCCATCGGCCCGGGGCTAGCGGGCAATTACTATGAGCAGTTCTTC.

In this sample, this clonotype turned up many times. V usage is TRBV29-1 and J usage is TRBJ2-2; D might be TRBD1 or TRBD2, each matching 5 bases. Germline lookup yields CDR1 SQVTM and CDR2 ANQGSEA. The CDR3 runs to 13 residues. Trimming stripped 7 bases from V and 2 bases from J, with 11 bases between. This CDR3 reads CSGGSDNTGELFF. DNA for the CDR3: TGCAGCGGGGGGAGTGACAACACCGGGGAGCTGTTTTTT.

This clonotype was observed a handful of times. This chain joins TRBV12-3 or TRBV12-4 and TRBJ2-3; a weak D match, TRBD2 (6 bases). The CDR3 is 16 residues long. Trimming pared 4 bases from V and 1 base from J, leaving 15 bases between. CDR3 nucleotides: TGTGCCAGCAGTTCAGCGGGCGTCCTCGGCACAGATACGCAGTATTTT. Translating it yields CASSSAGVLGTDTQYF.

The J gene is TRBJ2-6, the V gene TRBV7-6, with D hard to call. CDR1 SGHVS and CDR2 FNYEAQ come from the germline V gene. The germline V and J ends were trimmed by 1 base and 4 bases, with 11 bases remaining between them. The CDR3 length is 16 residues. The CDR3 nucleotides are TGTGCCAGCAGCTTAGTTTTCGGAGCCGGGGCCAACGTCCTGACTTTC. Its translation is CASSLVFGAGANVLTF.

This clonotype turned up a few times. J is TRBJ2-1 and V is TRBV2; 7 bases are a match to TRBD2. The junction had 5 bases not matched to a gene; V was cut back by 3 bases and J by 0 bases. Germline CDR1 reads SNHLY; CDR2 reads FYNNEI. The CDR3 length is 16 residues. CDR3 loop: CASSDPQRGSYNEQFF. DNA for the CDR3: TGTGCCAGCAGTGACCCACAGCGGGGCTCCTACAATGAGCAGTTCTTC.

This clonotype has more than one count but fewer than ten. The chain combines TRBV4-1 with TRBJ2-7; D is perhaps TRBD1 (6 bases). The CDR3 length is 15 residues. Germline V CDR1 and CDR2: MGHRA, YSYEKL. Between the trimmed V and J ends, which lost 0 bases and 5 bases, there was a span of 14 bases. The chain's CDR3 is CASSQENRVIDEQYF. The CDR3, as DNA: TGCGCCAGCAGCCAAGAAAACAGGGTAATCGACGAGCAGTACTTC.

This clonotype was counted only a few times. The chain has TRBV12-3 or TRBV12-4 and TRBJ2-1; D perhaps matches TRBD1 (7 bases). This CDR3 has 15 amino acids. Trimming took 4 bases from V and 8 from J, leaving 18 bases between them. CDR3 amino acids: CASSSQGGTTDEQFF. CDR3 DNA sequence: TGTGCCAGCAGTTCCCAGGGGGGTACTACCGATGAGCAGTTCTTC.

This chain connects TRBV9 to TRBJ2-1; TRBD2 is a possible D gene (5 bases). The germline CDR1 and CDR2 sequences are SGDLS and YYNGEE. CDR3 length equals 15 residues. V shed 0 bases and J shed 1 base, with 8 bases lying between them. CDR3 region: CASSVVVASYNEQFF. CDR3 nucleotides: TGTGCCAGCAGCGTAGTGGTAGCGTCCTACAATGAGCAGTTCTTC.

This clonotype was observed a single time. The gene calls are TRBV25-1 and TRBJ1-6; the D gene is possibly TRBD1 (6 bases). V lost 4 bases and J 6 bases, leaving 10 bases between the germline ends. Germline V CDR1 and CDR2: MGHDK, SYGVNS. CDR3 length: 14 amino acids. Here the CDR3 reads CASSATGPNSPLHF. Written as DNA, the CDR3 is TGTGCCAGCAGTGCCACAGGGCCTAATTCACCCCTCCACTTT.

This chain links TRBV5-1 with TRBJ2-5; D could derive from TRBD1 or TRBD2 (5 bases each). Trimming cost V 0 bases and J 5 bases, with 8 bases left between them. CDR1 is SGHRS and CDR2 is YFSETQ in the germline V gene. The CDR3 extends over 13 amino acids. The CDR3 here is CASSLEGEETQYF. The CDR3 DNA is TGCGCCAGCAGCTTGGAAGGGGAGGAGACCCAGTACTTC.

This clonotype was recorded a few times. The chain is built from TRBV5-5 and TRBJ2-1, with TRBD2 matching 10 bases. Germline V gives CDR1 SGHKS, CDR2 YYEKEE (reference sequence). This CDR3 has 16 residues. Germline trimming cut 4 bases from V and 2 bases from J; bases unmatched to any gene: 6. CDR3 DNA sequence: TGTGCCAGCAGCAAAACCGGGACTAGCGCCTACAATGAGCAGTTCTTC. It specifies CASSKTGTSAYNEQFF.

This chain links TRBV11-2 with TRBJ2-1; the match to TRBD2 covers 15 bases. In germline, CDR1 is SGHAT, CDR2 FQNNGV. This CDR3 contains 19 residues. V lost 3 bases to trimming and J lost 3 bases; unmatched junction nucleotides: 9. The CDR3 nucleotides are TGTGCCAGCAGCTTGCTACCGGGACTAGCGGGAGGTAACTACAATGAGCAGTTCTTC. This codes for CASSLLPGLAGGNYNEQFF.

This chain links TRBV11-2 with TRBJ2-5; D is unresolved. CDR3 size: 15 residues. Germline CDR1 reads SGHAT; CDR2 reads FQNNGV. Trimming took off 1 base at V and 3 bases at J, with 12 bases between the two ends. The chain's CDR3 is CASSLGQGGKETQYF. CDR3 in DNA: TGTGCCAGCAGCTTAGGTCAAGGCGGAAAAGAGACCCAGTACTTC.

This clonotype was detected a few times. The chain recombines TRBV6-2 or TRBV6-3 with TRBJ2-5, with TRBD2 matching over 12 bases. The V segment lost 5 bases and the J segment 0 bases; nucleotides outside the gene matches: 1. Germline V gene data show CDR1 as MNHEY and CDR2 as SVGEGT. This CDR3 comprises 15 residues. The CDR3 is CASSRLAGDQETQYF. The CDR3, as DNA: TGTGCCAGCAGTCGACTAGCGGGAGACCAAGAGACCCAGTACTTC.

Worth noting for this clonotype: A much larger clone sits a single nucleotide away, making a read error possible. The CDR3 is CSVESGGAVTDTQYF. As DNA, the CDR3 is TGCAGCGTTGAATCCGGTGGTGCGGTCACAGATACGCAGTATTTT. The rearrangement uses TRBV29-1 and TRBJ2-3; no clear D gene. Trimming shortened V by 2 bases and J by 2 bases, and 14 bases separated the two germline ends. The CDR3 covers 15 residues. The germline V gene has CDR1 SQVTM and CDR2 ANQGSEA.